Listed here is a single TCR beta chain. Libraries were prepared by immunoSEQ multiplex PCR; TCRdb keeps only in-frame clonotypes and omits some of them. Among 180,000 or so clones, around 85% were seen once, and the ten largest hold about a tenth. The record originates from a study of blood T cell repertoires in COVID-19. Background on the study: PBMCs, B-cell-depleted T cells, or T cells provided the cDNA or gDNA that made up the material.

Germline V gene sequence: CDR1 SGHNT, CDR2 YYREEE (reference sequence). The CDR3 loop spans 16 amino acids. The junction had 7 bases not matched to a gene; V was cut back by 0 bases and J by 1 base. Material: peripheral blood. The chain has TRBV5-4 and TRBJ2-7; 7 bases are shared with TRBD2. The clonotype comes from a human donor with active or convalescent COVID-19. The donor label of this sample is uncertain. In nucleotides, the CDR3 is TGTGCCAGCAGCTTGGGGCGGGAGAACCCATCCTACGAGCAGTACTTC. This encodes CASSLGRENPSYEQYF.